The 15 T cell receptor beta chains presented below share a single source sample, sequenced in a study of T-cell memory formation after mild COVID-19. TCRdb recomputed calls from the 5' RACE reads with MiXCR, one row per CDR3 protein. The sample records some 110,000 distinct CDR3 sequences, over 15% being singletons. Input material: PBMCs or a T cell subset sorted from them (not recorded which). The receptors come from an adult woman who had mild COVID-19 (a few samples of this study predate the infection). Cell type and time point are not known.

The chain couples TRBV6-6 to TRBJ2-7; 8 nucleotides align to TRBD2. V lost 7 bases, J lost 2 bases, and 7 bases stayed unmatched. This CDR3 is built from 14 residues. Germline-derived CDR1 and CDR2 are MNHNY and SVGAGI (reference sequence). The CDR3 protein is CASIPGLAPYEQYF. The CDR3 DNA is TGTGCCAGCATTCCCGGACTAGCCCCCTACGAGCAGTACTTC.

The chain recombines TRBV7-9 with TRBJ2-1; 13 bases map to TRBD2. V lost 4 bases to trimming and J lost 8 bases; unmatched junction nucleotides: 8. The germline V gene encodes CDR1 SEHNR and CDR2 FQNEAQ (reference sequence). CDR3 length: 16 amino acids. In DNA form, the CDR3 reads TGTGCCAGCAGCTCTCGGACTAGCGGGAGTAGGGATGAGCAGTTCTTC. It encodes CASSSRTSGSRDEQFF.

A few counts support this clonotype. V usage is TRBV9 and J usage is TRBJ2-1; 10 nucleotides align to TRBD2. The germline V gene has CDR1 SGDLS and CDR2 YYNGEE. This CDR3 contains 15 residues. The V gene end was trimmed by 0 bases and the J gene end by 6 bases; junction bases not matched to a gene: 3. For the CDR3, the DNA is TGTGCCAGCAGCGTAGAGTCTAGCGGGGGCAATGAGCAGTTCTTC. It is translated as CASSVESSGGNEQFF. The whole variable domain, filled in from reference TRBV9 and TRBJ2-1, reads DSGVTQTPKHLITATGQRVTLRCSPRSGDLSVYWYQQSLDQGLQFLIQYYNGEERAKGNILERFSAQQFPDLHSELNLSSLELGDSALYFCASSVESSGGNEQFFGPGTRLTVL.

This clonotype was observed a handful of times. The V gene is TRBV7-3, the J gene TRBJ2-2; either TRBD1 or TRBD2 may supply D (6 bases each). This CDR3 contains 16 residues. Per the germline V gene, CDR1 is SGHTA and CDR2 is FQGTGA. Trimming took 2 bases from V and 1 from J, leaving 11 bases between them. The CDR3 region is CASSLLRGQNTGELFF. CDR3 nucleotide sequence: TGTGCCAGCAGCTTATTGCGGGGACAGAACACCGGGGAGCTGTTTTTT.

This clonotype was detected ten times or more. This chain links TRBV6-5 with TRBJ2-4; 10 nucleotides agree with TRBD2. CDR1 is MNHEY and CDR2 is SVGAGI in the germline V gene. The length of the CDR3 is 16 residues. The trim removed 6 bases at V and 6 bases at J, leaving 11 bases unmatched. CDR3 region: CASSPGLAASVNIQYF. The CDR3 DNA follows: TGTGCCAGCAGCCCCGGACTAGCGGCTTCGGTAAACATTCAGTACTTC.

The chain is built from TRBV5-1 and TRBJ2-5; D remains ambiguous. The ends were cut back, 7 bases at V and 5 bases at J, with 18 bases in the middle. The CDR3 contains 14 residues. CDR1 SGHRS and CDR2 YFSETQ come from the germline V gene. The CDR3 DNA reads as TGCGCCAGCTGCCTATCCGGCGTTTGGGAGACCCAGTACTTC. It encodes CASCLSGVWETQYF. Filled out from reference TRBV5-1 and TRBJ2-5, the complete variable domain reads KAGVTQTPRYLIKTRGQQVTLSCSPISGHRSVSWYQQTPGQGLQFLFEYFSETQRNKGNFPGRFSGRQFSNSRSEMNVSTLELGDSALYLCASCLSGVWETQYFGPGTRLLVL.

The chain recombines TRBV12-5 with TRBJ1-2, with D uncertain. V dropped 5 bases and J dropped 6 bases, with 22 bases sitting between them. Germline V gene sequence: CDR1 LGHNT, CDR2 FRNRAP. The CDR3 runs 16 residues. The CDR3 coding sequence is TGTGCTAGTGGTCCGGAACTGGGATCCGATCTCAATGGCTACACCTTC. Translation: CASGPELGSDLNGYTF.

In its sample, this clonotype was seen many times. CDR3 residues: CSVAGASDKETQYF. CDR3 in DNA: TGCAGCGTTGCCGGAGCTAGCGACAAAGAGACCCAGTACTTC. The V gene is TRBV29-1, the J gene TRBJ2-5, with D tentatively TRBD2 (6 bases). CDR1 is SQVTM, CDR2 ANQGSEA, per germline. Trimming took off 4 bases at V and 3 bases at J, with 15 bases between the two ends. The CDR3 runs to 14 residues.

The sample holds a few counts of this clonotype. As DNA, the CDR3 is TGCAGTGCTCCTCCGACGGAAAGCTCCTACGAGCAGTACTTC. It yields the protein CSAPPTESSYEQYF. V and J are TRBV20-1 and TRBJ2-7; no clear D. This CDR3 has 14 amino acids. Per germline, CDR1 DFQATT and CDR2 SNEGSKA (reference sequence). The V and J ends lost 5 bases and 0 bases respectively, with 14 bases between them.

The chain uses TRBV6-2 or TRBV6-3 and TRBJ2-2; TRBD2 aligns across 15 bases. V lost 4 bases, J lost 0 bases, and 3 bases stayed unmatched. CDR1 is MNHEY, CDR2 SVGEGT, per germline. CDR3 length: 18 residues. CDR3 DNA sequence: TGTGCCAGCAGTTTCGGACTAGCGGGAGGGACGAACACCGGGGAGCTGTTTTTT. Encoded protein: CASSFGLAGGTNTGELFF.

This clonotype was seen more than once but under ten times. The chain employs TRBV12-3 or TRBV12-4 and TRBJ2-7; possibly TRBD2 for D (7 bases). The germline V and J ends were trimmed by 5 bases and 5 bases, with 19 bases remaining between them. CDR3 length: 15 residues. CDR3 sequence reads: CASSQGGALADEQYF. The CDR3 coding sequence is TGTGCCAGCAGTCAAGGGGGGGCCCTGGCGGACGAGCAGTACTTC.

CDR3 in amino acids: CSATTGWYEQYF. The CDR3 DNA reads as TGCAGTGCTACCACTGGGTGGTACGAGCAGTACTTC. This rearrangement joins TRBV20-1 to TRBJ2-7, with D unresolved. Looked up from germline, CDR1 is DFQATT and CDR2 is SNEGSKA (reference sequence). Trimming removed 4 bases at V and 4 bases at J, with 11 bases between. The CDR3 covers 12 residues.

This chain joins TRBV6-2 or TRBV6-3 and TRBJ1-5; D is unclear. V was clipped by 6 bases and J by 1 base, with 7 bases between them. The CDR3 loop spans 13 amino acids. Looked up from germline, CDR1 is MNHEY and CDR2 is SVGEGT. The CDR3: CASSWASNQPQHF. CDR3 nucleotides: TGTGCCAGCAGCTGGGCGAGCAATCAGCCCCAGCATTTT.

This clonotype has just a few counts. The chain couples TRBV24-1 to TRBJ2-5; the D is unclear. The CDR3 is 11 amino acids. The germline gives CDR1 KGHDR, CDR2 SFDVKD. V lost 1 base and J lost 5, with 1 base in between. This CDR3 is CATSDFETQYF. The CDR3 DNA is TGTGCCACCAGTGATTTCGAGACCCAGTACTTC.

This clonotype was counted only a few times. The chain recombines TRBV4-1 with TRBJ2-1; D perhaps matches TRBD2 (5 bases). Germline V gene sequence: CDR1 MGHRA, CDR2 YSYEKL. Trimming removed 0 bases from V and 8 bases from J, with 14 bases in between. The CDR3 is made up of 15 amino acids. The DNA of the CDR3 is TGCGCCAGCAGCCAAGATGGAGGCGGTTTTGATGAGCAGTTCTTC. It codes for CASSQDGGGFDEQFF.